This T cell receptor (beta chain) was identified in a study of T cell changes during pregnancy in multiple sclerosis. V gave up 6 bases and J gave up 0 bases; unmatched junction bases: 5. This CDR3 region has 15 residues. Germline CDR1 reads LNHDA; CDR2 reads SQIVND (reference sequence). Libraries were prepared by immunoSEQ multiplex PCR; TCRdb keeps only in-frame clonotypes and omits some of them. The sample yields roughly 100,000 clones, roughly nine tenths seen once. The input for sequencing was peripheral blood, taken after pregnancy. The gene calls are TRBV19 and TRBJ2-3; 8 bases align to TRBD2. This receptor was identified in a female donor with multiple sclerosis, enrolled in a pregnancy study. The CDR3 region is CASRFSGTSTDTQYF. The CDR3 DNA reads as TGTGCCAGTAGGTTTAGCGGGACCAGCACAGATACGCAGTATTTT.